This T cell receptor beta chain came from a study of OX40 agonist ivuxolimab in advanced cancers. Study as a whole: With ivuxolimab, an agonistic anti-OX40 (CD134) antibody, patients were treated.

On cycle 4 day 1 and cycle 7 day 1, as well as at baseline, blood was sampled. This clone was seen a single time. Its antigen remains unidentified. CDR1 is SGHRS and CDR2 is YFSETQ in the germline V gene. This CDR3 has 16 amino acids. The V end lost 0 bases, the J end lost 1 base, and 10 bases lay between the germline ends. Regarding the study as a whole: The study found that CD8+ T cells averaged more expanded clones than CD4+.

Produced via immunoSEQ multiplex PCR; TCRdb's table is partial and in-frame only. The data contain about 46,000 clones, approximately 80% of them singletons. V gene TRBV5-1 combines with J gene TRBJ2-2, with a possible D match to TRBD1 (5 bases). The specimen was CD4+ or CD8+ T cells sorted from blood, collected in a trial of the OX40 agonist ivuxolimab. The clonotype was recovered from an adult with an advanced solid tumor such as melanoma, head and neck, liver or kidney cancer. CDR3 coding DNA: TGCGCCAGCAGCTTGGCCGGGCAGGGGAACACCGGGGAGCTGTTTTTT. Protein: CASSLAGQGNTGELFF.